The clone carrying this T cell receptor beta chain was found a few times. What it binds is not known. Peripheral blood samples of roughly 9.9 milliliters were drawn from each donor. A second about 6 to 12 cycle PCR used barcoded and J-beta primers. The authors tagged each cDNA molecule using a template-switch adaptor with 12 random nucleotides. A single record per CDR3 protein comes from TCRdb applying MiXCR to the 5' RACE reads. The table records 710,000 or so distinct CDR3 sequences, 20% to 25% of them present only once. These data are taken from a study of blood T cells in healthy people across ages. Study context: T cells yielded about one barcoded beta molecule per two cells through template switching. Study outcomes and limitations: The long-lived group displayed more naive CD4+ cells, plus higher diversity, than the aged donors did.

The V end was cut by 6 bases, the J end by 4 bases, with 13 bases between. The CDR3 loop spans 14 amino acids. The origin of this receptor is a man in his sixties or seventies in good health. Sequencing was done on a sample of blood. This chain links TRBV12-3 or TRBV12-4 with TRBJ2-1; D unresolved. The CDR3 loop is CASSPILPYNEQFF. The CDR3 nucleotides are TGTGCCAGCAGCCCTATCCTCCCGTACAATGAGCAGTTCTTC.